Described below is a single T cell receptor beta chain sequence and its context. Its antigen remains unknown. The data are from a study of CD8+CD57+ T cells in acquired aplastic anemia. About the research overall: Each DNA sample taken from sorted CD4+ and CD8+ cells came to around 3.4 ug on average.

Genomic DNA served as template for TCR beta VDJ and CDR3 profiling. TCRdb recomputed calls from the reads with MiXCR, one row per CDR3 protein. The sample holds 150,000 to 200,000 distinct CDR3 sequences, about three fifths seen once. Per germline, CDR1 SEHNR and CDR2 FQNEAQ (reference sequence). The CDR3 spans 15 residues. With V trimmed by 5 bases and J by 6 bases, 7 bases remained unmatched. Study-level points and caveats: CD8+ Simpson's diversity did not differ significantly between patients and controls. Patients had twenty-nine CD8+ CDR3 sequences in common with controls (the shared set).

The sequenced material came from sorted CD4+, CD8+, or CD8+CD57+ T cells (not recorded which) from PBMCs. The sequence came from a human donor with severe aplastic anemia or a healthy control (not recorded which). This chain joins TRBV7-9 and TRBJ1-5, with 10 bases matching TRBD1. The DNA of the CDR3 is TGTGCCAGCAGCCCAGGACAGGGGGGGTTTCAGCCCCAGCATTTT. This translates into CASSPGQGGFQPQHF.